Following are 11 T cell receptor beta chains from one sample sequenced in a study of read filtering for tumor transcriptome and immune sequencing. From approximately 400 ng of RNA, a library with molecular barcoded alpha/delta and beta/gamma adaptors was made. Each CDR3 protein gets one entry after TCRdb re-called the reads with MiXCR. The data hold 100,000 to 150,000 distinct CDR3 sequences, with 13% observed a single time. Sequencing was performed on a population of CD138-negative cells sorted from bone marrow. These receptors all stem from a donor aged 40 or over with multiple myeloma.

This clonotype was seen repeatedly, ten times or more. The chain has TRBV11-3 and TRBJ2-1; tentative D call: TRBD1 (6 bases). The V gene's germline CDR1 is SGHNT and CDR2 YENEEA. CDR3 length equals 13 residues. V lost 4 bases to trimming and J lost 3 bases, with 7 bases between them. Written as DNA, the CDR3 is TGTGCCAGCAGCTCGGGACACTACAATGAGCAGTTCTTC. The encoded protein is CASSSGHYNEQFF. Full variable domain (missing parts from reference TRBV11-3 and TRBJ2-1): EAGVVQSPRYKIIEKKQPVAFWCNPISGHNTLYWYLQNLGQGPELLIRYENEEAVDDSQLPKDRFSAERLKGVDSTLKIQPAELGDSAVYLCASSSGHYNEQFFGPGTRLTVL.

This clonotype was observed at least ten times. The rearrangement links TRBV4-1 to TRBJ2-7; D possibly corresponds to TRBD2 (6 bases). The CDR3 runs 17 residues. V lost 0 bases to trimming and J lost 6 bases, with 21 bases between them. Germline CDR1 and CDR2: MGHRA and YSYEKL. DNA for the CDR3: TGCGCCAGCAGCCAAGAATGGGGACCTGGAGGGCGAGGCGAGCAGTACTTC. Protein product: CASSQEWGPGGRGEQYF.

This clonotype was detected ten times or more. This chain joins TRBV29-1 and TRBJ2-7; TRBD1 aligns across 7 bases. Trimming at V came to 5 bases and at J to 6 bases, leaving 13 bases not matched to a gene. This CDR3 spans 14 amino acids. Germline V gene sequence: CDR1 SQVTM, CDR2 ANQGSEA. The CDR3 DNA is TGCAGCGTTCGTAATTGGGACAGAGGCCCCGAGCAGTACTTC. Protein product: CSVRNWDRGPEQYF.

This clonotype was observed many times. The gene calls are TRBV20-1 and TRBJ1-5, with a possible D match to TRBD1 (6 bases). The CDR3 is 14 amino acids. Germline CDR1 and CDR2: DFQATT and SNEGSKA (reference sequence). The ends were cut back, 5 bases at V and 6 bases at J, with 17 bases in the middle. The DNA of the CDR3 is TGCAGTGCTGCCCCCCCAGGACAGTCTCAGCCCCAGCATTTT. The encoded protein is CSAAPPGQSQPQHF.

The CDR3 region is CASSRLAGEGGELFF. The DNA of the CDR3 is TGTGCCAGTAGTCGGCTAGCGGGAGAAGGCGGGGAGCTGTTTTTT. The chain uses TRBV19 and TRBJ2-2; 10 bases match TRBD2. Germline V gene lookup returns CDR1 LNHDA and CDR2 SQIVND (reference sequence). The CDR3 runs to 15 residues. Trimming at V came to 5 bases and at J to 7 bases, leaving 7 bases not matched to a gene.

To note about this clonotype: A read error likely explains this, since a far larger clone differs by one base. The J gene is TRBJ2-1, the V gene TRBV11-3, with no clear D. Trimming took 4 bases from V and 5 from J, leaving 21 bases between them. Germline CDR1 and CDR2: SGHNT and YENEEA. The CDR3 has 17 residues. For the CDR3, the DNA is TGTGCCAGCAGCTCAAGGTCGGGCACACACCTGAACAATGAGCAGTTCTTC. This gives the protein CASSSRSGTHLNNEQFF.

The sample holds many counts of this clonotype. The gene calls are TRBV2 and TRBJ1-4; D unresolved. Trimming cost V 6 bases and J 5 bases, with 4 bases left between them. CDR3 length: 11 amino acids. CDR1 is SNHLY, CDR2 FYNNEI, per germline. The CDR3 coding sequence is TGTGCCAGCAGCCCAAATGAAAAACTGTTTTTT. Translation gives CASSPNEKLFF.

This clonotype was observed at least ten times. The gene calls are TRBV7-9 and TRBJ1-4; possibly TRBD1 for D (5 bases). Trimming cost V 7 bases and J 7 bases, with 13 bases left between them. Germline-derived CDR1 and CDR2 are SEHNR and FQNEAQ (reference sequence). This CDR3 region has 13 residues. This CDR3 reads CASTHGGGEKLFF. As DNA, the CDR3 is TGTGCCAGCACCCACGGGGGAGGTGAAAAACTGTTTTTT.

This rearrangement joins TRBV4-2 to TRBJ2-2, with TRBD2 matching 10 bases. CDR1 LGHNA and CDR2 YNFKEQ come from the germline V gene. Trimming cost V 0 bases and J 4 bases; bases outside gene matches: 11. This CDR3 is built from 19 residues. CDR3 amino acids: CASSQDLASGGDGTGELFF. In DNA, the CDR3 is TGTGCCAGCAGCCAAGATCTGGCTAGCGGGGGCGACGGCACCGGGGAGCTGTTTTTT.

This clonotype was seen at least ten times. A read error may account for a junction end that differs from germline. In DNA form, the CDR3 reads TGCGCCAGCAGCCAAGAACGGACTAACATTGAAGCTTTCTTT. This codes for CASSQERTNIEAFF. The V and J genes are TRBV4-1 and TRBJ1-1, with unresolved D. This CDR3 has 14 amino acids. The germline CDR1 and CDR2 sequences are MGHRA and YSYEKL.

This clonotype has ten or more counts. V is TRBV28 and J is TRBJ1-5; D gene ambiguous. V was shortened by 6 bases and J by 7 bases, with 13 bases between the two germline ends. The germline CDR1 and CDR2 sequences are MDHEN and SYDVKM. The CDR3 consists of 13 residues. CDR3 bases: TGTGCCAGCAGACAAGGGATCGCCCAGCCCCAGCATTTT. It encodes CASRQGIAQPQHF.